The 10 T cell receptor beta chains listed next were all sequenced from one sample in a study of tumor-infiltrating lymphocytes in primary liver carcinoma. Extraction of RNA together with DNA used roughly 18-32 mg of unsorted bulk tissue. cDNA specific to TCR beta was made from 500 ng of total RNA, with a constant-region primer employed for priming. Libraries for TCR beta were built through three nested multiplex PCR rounds, which together made up a slightly modified ARM-PCR procedure. Two initial PCR rounds of around 10 cycles each paired TRBV1-TRBV30 forward primers with a C-beta reverse primer. One entry per CDR3 protein results from TCRdb running MiXCR on the multiplex PCR reads. Here the sample spans 100,000 or so distinct CDR3 sequences, approximately 68% being singletons. Sequencing input: liver tumor tissue from sampling region 5. The sample's subset: tumor region T5, tumor centre. Receptors originate from a woman between 55 and 75 years old with primary liver carcinoma and hepatitis B virus infection.

The genes are TRBV29-1 and TRBJ1-4; 7 bases line up with TRBD1. This CDR3 is built from 14 residues. V shed 8 bases and J 4 bases; nucleotides not matched to a gene: 10. Germline lookup yields CDR1 SQVTM and CDR2 ANQGSEA. The CDR3 protein is CSSDGGTDNEKLFF. The CDR3 DNA follows: TGCAGCTCTGACGGTGGGACAGATAATGAAAAACTGTTTTTT.

On this clonotype: One junction end disagrees with the germline gene, perhaps due to a read error. This chain links TRBV11-2 with TRBJ2-5; 7 bases are shared with TRBD2. The V gene's germline CDR1 is SGHAT and CDR2 FQNNGV. CDR3 size: 14 residues. The CDR3 is CASSPPRGKESQYF. The CDR3, as DNA: TGTGCCAGCAGCCCCCCGCGGGGGAAAGAGAGCCAGTATTTC.

This chain connects TRBV18 to TRBJ2-7, with D perhaps matching TRBD2 (6 bases). There are 15 residues in the CDR3. CDR1 is KGHSH, CDR2 LQKENI, per germline. Trimming removed 4 bases at V and 2 bases at J, with 15 bases between. CDR3 amino acids: CASSREASAPYEQYF. The CDR3 bases are TGTGCCAGCTCACGGGAAGCTAGCGCTCCCTACGAGCAGTACTTC.

About this clonotype: The junction shows a germline mismatch at one end, possibly a read error. The rearrangement links TRBV29-1 to TRBJ1-5, with 7 bases lining up with TRBD1. This CDR3 contains 15 residues. Germline CDR1 and CDR2: SQVTM and ANQGSEA. Here the CDR3 DNA reads TGTAGCGTGGCCACAGGGGTACGTAGCAATCAGCCCCAGCATTTT. Its protein product is CSVATGVRSNQPQHF.

The rearrangement links TRBV6-5 to TRBJ2-1, with 10 bases lining up with TRBD2. Trimming cost V 6 bases and J 10 bases; bases outside gene matches: 12. This CDR3 region has 15 residues. Per the germline V gene, CDR1 is MNHEY and CDR2 is SVGAGI. DNA of the CDR3: TGTGCCAGCAGGAGCGTAGCGGGAGGCCACCAGGAGCAGTTCTTC. It translates to CASRSVAGGHQEQFF.

CDR3 nucleotides: TGTGCCAGCAGCTTAGATCAGTGGTGTTCGGTGGTAGAAACCCAGTACTTC. Amino acids: CASSLDQWCSVVETQYF. The chain joins TRBV11-2 to TRBJ2-5; no firm D call. V was cut by 0 bases and J by 8 bases, with 22 bases left in between. The CDR3 has 17 amino acids. Per the germline V gene, CDR1 is SGHAT and CDR2 is FQNNGV. The entire variable domain, with the rest obtained from reference TRBV11-2 and TRBJ2-5, is as follows: EAGVAQSPRYKIIEKRQSVAFWCNPISGHATLYWYQQILGQGPKLLIQFQNNGVVDDSQLPKDRFSAERLKGVDSTLKIQPAKLEDSAVYLCASSLDQWCSVVETQYFGPGTRLLVL.

To note about this clonotype: A read error may be the cause here, since a much bigger clone is one base away. The rearrangement uses TRBV28 and TRBJ1-5, with D maybe TRBD1 (6 bases). Germline V CDR1 and CDR2: MDHEN, SYDVKM. V dropped 8 bases and J dropped 5 bases, with 13 bases sitting between them. This CDR3 has 13 amino acids. The CDR3 here is CASGWQGHQPQHF. Written as DNA, the CDR3 is TGTGCCAGCGGGTGGCAGGGGCATCAGCCCCAGCATTTT.

This clonotype has a single count. This chain links TRBV29-1 with TRBJ2-1; D ambiguous. V lost 4 bases and J lost 6, with 16 bases in between. CDR1 SQVTM and CDR2 ANQGSEA come from the germline V gene. The CDR3 has 14 residues. Written as DNA, the CDR3 is TGCAGCGTTGGATTTGGCTTATCGTGCAATGAGCAGTTCTTC. Protein: CSVGFGLSCNEQFF.

The V and J genes are TRBV11-3 and TRBJ2-7, with TRBD1 matching 8 bases. From germline, CDR1 is SGHNT and CDR2 YENEEA. The CDR3 has 15 residues. The trim removed 9 bases at V and 6 bases at J, leaving 16 bases unmatched. The CDR3 here is CASSPGTGGNCEQYF. CDR3 bases: TGTGCCAGTAGCCCCGGGACAGGAGGCAACTGCGAGCAGTACTTC. The complete variable domain, with remaining parts taken from reference TRBV11-3 and TRBJ2-7, reads EAGVVQSPRYKIIEKKQPVAFWCNPISGHNTLYWYLQNLGQGPELLIRYENEEAVDDSQLPKDRFSAERLKGVDSTLKIQPAELGDSAVYLCASSPGTGGNCEQYFGPGTRLTVT.

The sample holds a few counts of this clonotype. A much larger clone sits a single nucleotide away, making a read error possible. The gene calls are TRBV7-8 and TRBJ1-2; 12 bases are shared with TRBD1. Looked up from germline, CDR1 is SGHVS and CDR2 is FQNEAQ. This CDR3 has 16 residues. The CDR3 reads CVSSLLGQGANYGYTF. CDR3 in DNA: TGTGTCAGCAGCTTATTGGGACAGGGGGCAAACTATGGCTACACCTTC.